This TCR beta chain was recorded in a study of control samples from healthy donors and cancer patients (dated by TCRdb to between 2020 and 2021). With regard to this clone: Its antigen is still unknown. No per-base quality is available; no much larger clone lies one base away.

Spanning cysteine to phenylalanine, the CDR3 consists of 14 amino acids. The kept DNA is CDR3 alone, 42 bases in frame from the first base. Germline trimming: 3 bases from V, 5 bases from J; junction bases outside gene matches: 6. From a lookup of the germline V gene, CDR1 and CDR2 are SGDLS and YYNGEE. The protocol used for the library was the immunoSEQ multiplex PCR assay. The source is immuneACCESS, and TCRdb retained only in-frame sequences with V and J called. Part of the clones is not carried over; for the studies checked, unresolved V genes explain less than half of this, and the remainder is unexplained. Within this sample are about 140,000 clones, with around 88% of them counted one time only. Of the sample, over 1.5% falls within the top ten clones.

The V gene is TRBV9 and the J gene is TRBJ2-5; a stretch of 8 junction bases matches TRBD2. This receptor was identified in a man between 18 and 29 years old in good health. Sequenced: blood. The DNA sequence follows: TGTGCCAGCAGCGCGGGGGGGCGGGTTGAGACCCAGTACTTC. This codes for CASSAGGRVETQYF.